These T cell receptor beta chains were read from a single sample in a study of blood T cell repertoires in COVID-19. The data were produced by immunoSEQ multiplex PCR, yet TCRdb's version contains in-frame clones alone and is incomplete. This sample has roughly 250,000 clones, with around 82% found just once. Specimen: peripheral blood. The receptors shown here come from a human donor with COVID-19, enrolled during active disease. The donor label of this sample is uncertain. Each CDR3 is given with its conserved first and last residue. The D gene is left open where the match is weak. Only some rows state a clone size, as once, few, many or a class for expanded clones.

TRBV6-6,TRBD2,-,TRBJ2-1,CASSLGLAGGRIGEQFF,TGTGCCAGCAGTCTGGGACTAGCGGGAGGGAGAATAGGGGAGCAGTTCTTC
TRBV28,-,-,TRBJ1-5,CASRTRGGADQPQHF,TGTGCCAGCAGAACTCGTGGGGGGGCTGATCAGCCCCAGCATTTT
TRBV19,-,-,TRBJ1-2,CASSPNSLVYTF,TGTGCCAGTAGTCCCAACTCTCTTGTCTACACCTTC
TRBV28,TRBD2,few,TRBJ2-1,CASNKGASGYNEQFF,TGTGCCAGCAATAAAGGGGCTAGCGGTTACAATGAGCAGTTCTTC
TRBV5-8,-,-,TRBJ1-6,CASSFQGGGSPLHF,TGTGCCAGCAGCTTTCAGGGCGGCGGATCACCCCTCCACTTT
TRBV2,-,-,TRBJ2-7,CASTLRQKIYEQYF,TGTGCCAGCACGCTGAGACAGAAAATTTACGAGCAGTACTTC
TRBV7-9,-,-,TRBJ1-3,CASSLAGTLTLSGNTIYF,TGTGCCAGCAGCTTAGCGGGGACACTCACCCTCTCTGGAAACACCATATATTTT
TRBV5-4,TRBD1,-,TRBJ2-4,CASSFGQGVGNIQYF,TGTGCCAGCAGCTTTGGTCAGGGGGTGGGGAACATTCAGTACTTC
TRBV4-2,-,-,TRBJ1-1,CASSQDRGLTEAFF,TGTGCCAGCAGCCAAGATAGGGGGTTGACTGAAGCTTTCTTT
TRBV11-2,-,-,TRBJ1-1,CASSLDRELEAFF,TGTGCCAGCAGCTTAGACAGGGAACTTGAAGCTTTCTTT
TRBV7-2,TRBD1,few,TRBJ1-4,CASSRPGTGNANEKLFF,TGTGCCAGCAGCCGTCCCGGGACAGGGAACGCTAATGAAAAACTGTTTTTT
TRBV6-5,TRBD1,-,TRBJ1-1,CASGGQLNTEAFF,TGTGCCAGCGGGGGACAGTTGAACACTGAAGCTTTCTTT
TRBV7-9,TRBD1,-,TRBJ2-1,CASSSGQGFYNEQFF,TGTGCCAGCAGCTCCGGACAGGGCTTCTACAATGAGCAGTTCTTC
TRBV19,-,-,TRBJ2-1,CASTRGSYNEQFF,TGTGCCAGTACCAGGGGCTCCTACAATGAGCAGTTCTTC
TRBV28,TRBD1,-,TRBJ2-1,CASSSDRVGSNEQFF,TGTGCCAGCAGTTCCGACAGGGTTGGGTCCAATGAGCAGTTCTTC
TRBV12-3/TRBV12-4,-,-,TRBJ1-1,CASSFSVTEAFF,TGTGCCAGCAGTTTTTCAGTCACTGAAGCTTTCTTT
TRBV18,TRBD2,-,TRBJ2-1,CASSLGLAPYSGEQFF,TGTGCCAGCTCATTGGGACTAGCCCCTTACTCCGGTGAGCAGTTCTTC
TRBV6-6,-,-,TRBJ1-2,CASSPRGDIYGYTF,TGTGCCAGCAGTCCACGGGGGGATATCTATGGCTACACCTTC
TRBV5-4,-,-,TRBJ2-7,CASSLVSSYEQYF,TGTGCCAGCAGCTTGGTTTCCAGCTACGAGCAGTACTTC
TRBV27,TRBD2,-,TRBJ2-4,CASSRGGDGKNIQYF,TGTGCCAGCTCCCGGGGGGGGGATGGCAAAAACATTCAGTACTTC
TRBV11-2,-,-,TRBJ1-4,CASSLGLNNEKLFF,TGTGCCAGCAGCCTGGGACTGAATAATGAAAAACTGTTTTTT
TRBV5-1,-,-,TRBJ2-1,CASNLDSEYNEQFF,TGCGCCAGCAACCTGGACAGCGAATACAATGAGCAGTTCTTC
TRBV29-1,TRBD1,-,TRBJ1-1,CSVGWLETGGAEAFF,TGCAGCGTTGGGTGGCTGGAGACAGGGGGCGCCGAAGCTTTCTTT
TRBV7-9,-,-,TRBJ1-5,CASSPLSYQPQHF,TGTGCCAGCAGCCCACTTTCCTATCAGCCCCAGCATTTT
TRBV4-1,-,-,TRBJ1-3,CASSQRQGSGNTIYF,TGCGCCAGCAGCCAACGTCAGGGTTCTGGAAACACCATATATTTT
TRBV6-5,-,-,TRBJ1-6,CASSNRDSPLHF,TGTGCCAGCAGTAACAGGGATTCACCCCTCCACTTT
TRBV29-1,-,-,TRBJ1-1,CSVPEGDAFF,TGCAGCGTGCCCGAAGGAGACGCTTTCTTT
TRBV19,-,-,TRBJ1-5,CASSISLAASNQPQHF,TGTGCCAGTAGTATATCTTTGGCGGCCAGCAATCAGCCCCAGCATTTT
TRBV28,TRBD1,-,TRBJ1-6,CASSQPDRENSPLHF,TGTGCCAGCAGTCAACCGGACAGGGAGAATTCACCCCTCCACTTT
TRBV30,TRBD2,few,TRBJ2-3,CAWINGGGWTDTQYF,TGTGCCTGGATTAATGGCGGGGGGTGGACAGATACGCAGTATTTT
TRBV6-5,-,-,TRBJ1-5,CASSYSRAVNQPQHF,TGTGCCAGCAGTTACTCGCGGGCAGTGAATCAGCCCCAGCATTTT